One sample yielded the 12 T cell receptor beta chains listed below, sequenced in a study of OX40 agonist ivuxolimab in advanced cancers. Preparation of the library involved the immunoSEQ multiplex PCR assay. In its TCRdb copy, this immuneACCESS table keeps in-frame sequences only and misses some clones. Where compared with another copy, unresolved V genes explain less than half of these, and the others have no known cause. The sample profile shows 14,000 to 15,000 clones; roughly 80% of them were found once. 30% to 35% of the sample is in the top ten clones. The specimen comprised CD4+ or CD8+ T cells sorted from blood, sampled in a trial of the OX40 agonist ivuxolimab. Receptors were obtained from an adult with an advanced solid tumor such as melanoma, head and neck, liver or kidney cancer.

The CDR3 loop reads CASSQGASYEQYF. In DNA, the CDR3 is TGCGCCAGCAGCCAAGGGGCCTCCTACGAGCAGTACTTC. The rearrangement uses TRBV4-1 and TRBJ2-7, with D unclear. The CDR3 runs 13 residues. Trimming shortened V by 1 base and J by 0 bases, and 4 bases separated the two germline ends. From germline, CDR1 is MGHRA and CDR2 YSYEKL.

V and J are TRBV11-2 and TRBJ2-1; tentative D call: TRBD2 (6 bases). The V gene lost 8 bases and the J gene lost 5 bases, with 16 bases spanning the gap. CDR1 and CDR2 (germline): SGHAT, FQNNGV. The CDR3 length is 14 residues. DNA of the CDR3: TGTGCCAGCGGGCGCGGGACTCATAACAATGAGCAGTTCTTC. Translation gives CASGRGTHNNEQFF.

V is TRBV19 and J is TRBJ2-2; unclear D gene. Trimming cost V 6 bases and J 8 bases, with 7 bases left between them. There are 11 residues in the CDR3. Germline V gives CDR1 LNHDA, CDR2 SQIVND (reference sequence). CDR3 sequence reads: CASSTLGELFF. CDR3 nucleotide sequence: TGTGCCAGTAGCACCCTGGGGGAGCTGTTTTTT. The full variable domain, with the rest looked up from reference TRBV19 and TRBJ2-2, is DGGITQSPKYLFRKEGQNVTLSCEQNLNHDAMYWYRQDPGQGLRLIYYSQIVNDFQKGDIAEGYSVSREKKESFPLTVTSAQKNPTAFYLCASSTLGELFFGEGSRLTVL.

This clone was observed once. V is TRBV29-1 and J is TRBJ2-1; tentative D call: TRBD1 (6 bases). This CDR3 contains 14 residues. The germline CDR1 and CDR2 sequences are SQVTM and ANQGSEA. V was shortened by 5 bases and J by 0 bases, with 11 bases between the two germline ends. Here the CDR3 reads CSVPDRSSYNEQFF. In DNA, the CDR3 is TGCAGCGTTCCTGACAGGAGCTCCTACAATGAGCAGTTCTTC.

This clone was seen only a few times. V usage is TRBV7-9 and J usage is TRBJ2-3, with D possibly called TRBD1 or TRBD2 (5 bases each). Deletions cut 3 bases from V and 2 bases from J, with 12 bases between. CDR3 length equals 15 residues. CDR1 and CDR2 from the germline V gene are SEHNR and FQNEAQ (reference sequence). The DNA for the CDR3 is TGTGCCAGCAGCTTGTTCGCAGGGACCACAGATACGCAGTATTTT. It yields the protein CASSLFAGTTDTQYF.

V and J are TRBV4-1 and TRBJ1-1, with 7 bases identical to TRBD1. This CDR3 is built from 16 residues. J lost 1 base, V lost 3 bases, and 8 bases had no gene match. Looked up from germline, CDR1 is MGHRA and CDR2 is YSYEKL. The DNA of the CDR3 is TGCGCCAGCAGCCAGTTTCCCAGGGGGAGGAACACTGAAGCTTTCTTT. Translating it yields CASSQFPRGRNTEAFF.

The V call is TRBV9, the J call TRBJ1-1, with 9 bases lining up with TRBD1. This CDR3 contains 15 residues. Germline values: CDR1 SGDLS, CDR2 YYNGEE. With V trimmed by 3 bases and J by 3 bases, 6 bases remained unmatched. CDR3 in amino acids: CASSGTGGLYTEAFF. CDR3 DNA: TGTGCCAGCAGCGGAACAGGGGGCCTTTACACTGAAGCTTTCTTT.

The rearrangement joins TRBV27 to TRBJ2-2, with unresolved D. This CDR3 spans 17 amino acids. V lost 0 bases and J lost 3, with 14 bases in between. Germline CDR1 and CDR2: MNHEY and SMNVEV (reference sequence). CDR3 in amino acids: CASSLSPPPIDTGELFF. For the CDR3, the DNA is TGTGCCAGCAGTTTATCTCCACCCCCTATTGACACCGGGGAGCTGTTTTTT.

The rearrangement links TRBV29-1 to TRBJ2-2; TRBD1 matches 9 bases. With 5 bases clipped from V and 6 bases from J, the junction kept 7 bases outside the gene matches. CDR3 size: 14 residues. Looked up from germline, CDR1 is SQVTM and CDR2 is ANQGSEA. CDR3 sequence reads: CSVIGTGIPGELFF. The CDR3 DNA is TGCAGCGTTATAGGGACAGGGATACCCGGGGAGCTGTTTTTT.

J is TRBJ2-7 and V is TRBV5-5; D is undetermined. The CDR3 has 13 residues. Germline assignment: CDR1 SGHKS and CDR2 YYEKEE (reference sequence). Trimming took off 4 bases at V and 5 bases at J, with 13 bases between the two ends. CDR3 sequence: CASSQSGLHEQYF. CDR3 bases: TGTGCCAGCAGCCAGTCAGGTCTACACGAGCAGTACTTC.

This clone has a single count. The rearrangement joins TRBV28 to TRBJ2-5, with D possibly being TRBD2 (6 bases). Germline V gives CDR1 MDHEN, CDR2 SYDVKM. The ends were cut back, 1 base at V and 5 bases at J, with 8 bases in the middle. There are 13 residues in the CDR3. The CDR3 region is CASSLFGGETQYF. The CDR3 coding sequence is TGTGCCAGCAGTTTATTCGGAGGGGAGACCCAGTACTTC.

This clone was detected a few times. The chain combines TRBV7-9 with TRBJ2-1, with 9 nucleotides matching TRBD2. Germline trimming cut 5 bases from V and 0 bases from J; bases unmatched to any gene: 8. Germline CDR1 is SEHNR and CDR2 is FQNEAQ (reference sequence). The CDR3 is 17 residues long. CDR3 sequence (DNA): TGTGCCAGCAGCCCCCCGGCTAGCGGGGTCTCCTACAATGAGCAGTTCTTC. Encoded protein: CASSPPASGVSYNEQFF. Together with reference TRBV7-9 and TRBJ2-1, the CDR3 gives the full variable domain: DTGVSQNPRHKITKRGQNVTFRCDPISEHNRLYWYRQTLGQGPEFLTYFQNEAQLEKSRLLSDRFSAERPKGSFSTLEIQRTEQGDSAMYLCASSPPASGVSYNEQFFGPGTRLTVL.